One sample yielded the 20 T cell receptor beta chains listed below, sequenced in a study of T cell changes during pregnancy in multiple sclerosis. The data were produced by immunoSEQ multiplex PCR, yet TCRdb's version contains in-frame clones alone and is incomplete. Of more than 90,000 clones in the sample, 92% were seen once. The source was peripheral blood, collected after pregnancy. These receptors were obtained from a female donor with multiple sclerosis, enrolled in a pregnancy study.

As for this clone: The same CDR3 arises from other DNA sequences in this sample as well. The chain employs TRBV7-2 and TRBJ2-7; unclear D gene. Deletions cut 5 bases from V and 2 bases from J, with 4 bases between. CDR3 length equals 11 residues. In germline, CDR1 is SGHTA, CDR2 FQGNSA. The CDR3 nucleotides read TGTGCCAGCAGCCCAGCCTACGAGCAGTACTTC. Amino acid sequence: CASSPAYEQYF.

V and J are TRBV6-1 and TRBJ1-2; 7 positions match TRBD1. CDR3 size: 15 residues. Unmatched junction bases numbered 7, after V lost 1 base and J lost 5 bases. CDR1 is MNHNS and CDR2 is SASEGT in the germline V gene. The chain's CDR3 is CASSEGSGQVYGYTF. The CDR3 bases are TGTGCCAGCAGTGAAGGGTCCGGACAGGTATATGGCTACACCTTC.

The chain links TRBV30 to TRBJ2-3, with D tentatively TRBD1 (5 bases). V lost 3 bases and J 1 base, leaving 8 bases between the germline ends. The CDR3 is 13 amino acids. Germline V lookup: CDR1 GTSNPN, CDR2 SVGIG (reference sequence). The CDR3 nucleotides read TGTGCCTGGAGAGGCAGGGGCACAGATACGCAGTATTTT. This encodes CAWRGRGTDTQYF. Full variable domain (rest looked up from reference TRBV30 and TRBJ2-3): SQTIHQWPATLVQPVGSPLSLECTVEGTSNPNLYWYRQAAGRGLQLLFYSVGIGQISSEVPQNLSASRPQDRQFILSSKKLLLSDSGFYLCAWRGRGTDTQYFGPGTRLTVL.

The CDR3 DNA reads as TGTGCCTGGAGTCAGGGGGCGGTGGGGGCCAACGTCCTGACTTTC. This gives the protein CAWSQGAVGANVLTF. J is TRBJ2-6 and V is TRBV30; 8 positions agree with TRBD1. CDR3 length equals 15 residues. V was pared by 2 bases and J by 4 bases, with 4 bases of the junction left unmatched. Germline V lookup: CDR1 GTSNPN, CDR2 SVGIG (reference sequence).

The chain joins TRBV6-5 to TRBJ1-5; D remains ambiguous. V lost 0 bases and J lost 7, with 7 bases in between. The CDR3 extends over 13 amino acids. Germline V CDR1 and CDR2: MNHEY, SVGAGI. Written as DNA, the CDR3 is TGTGCCAGCAGTTACTCGACCGGGCAGCCCCAGCATTTT. Protein product: CASSYSTGQPQHF.

This chain uses TRBV11-2 with TRBJ2-3; 11 bases map to TRBD2. This CDR3 is built from 18 residues. V dropped 5 bases and J dropped 2; count of bases not matched to a gene: 12. Germline loops: CDR1 SGHAT, CDR2 FQNNGV. The CDR3 is CASSPSLGLADYTDTQYF. For the CDR3, the DNA is TGTGCCAGCAGCCCGTCCCTGGGACTAGCGGATTACACAGATACGCAGTATTTT.

The chain carries TRBV6-1 and TRBJ1-1; D remains ambiguous. Per the germline V gene, CDR1 is MNHNS and CDR2 is SASEGT. The CDR3 contains 15 residues. Trimming removed 2 bases from V and 1 base from J, with 11 bases in between. CDR3 sequence reads: CASSELGGPNTEAFF. As DNA, the CDR3 is TGTGCCAGCAGTGAACTCGGAGGGCCGAACACTGAAGCTTTCTTT.

The chain has TRBV5-1 and TRBJ2-7; TRBD1 matches at 7 bases. There are 13 residues in the CDR3. The V gene's germline CDR1 is SGHRS and CDR2 YFSETQ. The J segment lost 1 base and the V segment lost 7 bases, leaving 5 bases of the junction unmatched. Here the CDR3 DNA reads TGCGCCAGCCAGGGGGTCCCTTCCTACGAGCAGTACTTC. Protein sequence: CASQGVPSYEQYF.

The V call is TRBV7-2, the J call TRBJ1-4, with D tentatively TRBD1 (6 bases). Germline V gene sequence: CDR1 SGHTA, CDR2 FQGNSA. The V gene lost 5 bases and the J gene lost 0 bases, with 10 bases spanning the gap. This CDR3 spans 15 amino acids. CDR3 nucleotide sequence: TGTGCCAGCAGCCCACAGGGCCCAACTAATGAAAAACTGTTTTTT. Protein product: CASSPQGPTNEKLFF.

The chain employs TRBV5-1 and TRBJ1-1; D may be TRBD1 (6 bases). Germline-derived CDR1 and CDR2 are SGHRS and YFSETQ. Trimming removed 4 bases from V and 0 bases from J, with 10 bases in between. The CDR3 is made up of 14 amino acids. CDR3 sequence: CASSLDSLNTEAFF. CDR3 bases: TGCGCCAGCAGCCTGGACAGCTTGAACACTGAAGCTTTCTTT.

The chain has TRBV29-1 and TRBJ1-6, with D possibly being TRBD1 (6 bases). CDR3 length: 15 amino acids. V lost 6 bases and J lost 9, with 21 bases in between. Germline V gives CDR1 SQVTM, CDR2 ANQGSEA. The CDR3 DNA follows: TGCAGCGTCCGACTGGACAGTCTAAGAGGTTCACCCCTCCACTTT. Its protein is CSVRLDSLRGSPLHF. The variable domain in full, completed from reference TRBV29-1 and TRBJ1-6, reads SAVISQKPSRDICQRGTSLTIQCQVDSQVTMMFWYRQQPGQSLTLIATANQGSEATYESGFVIDKFPISRPNLTFSTLTVSNMSPEDSSIYLCSVRLDSLRGSPLHFGNGTRLTVT.

This chain connects TRBV6-1 to TRBJ2-1; possibly TRBD1 or TRBD2 for D (6 bases each). The length of the CDR3 is 14 residues. The V end lost 5 bases, the J end lost 8 bases, and 16 bases lay between the germline ends. In germline, CDR1 is MNHNS, CDR2 SASEGT. The CDR3 DNA reads as TGTGCCAGCAGTAAAGGGGGGCGGTGGGATGAGCAGTTCTTC. This sequence encodes CASSKGGRWDEQFF.

The CDR3 here is CASSMRDQFF. The CDR3 region has the DNA TGTGCCAGCAGCATGCGGGATCAGTTCTTC. J is TRBJ2-1 and V is TRBV2, with D tentatively TRBD2 (6 bases). Germline V gene sequence: CDR1 SNHLY, CDR2 FYNNEI. The ends were cut back, 6 bases at V and 13 bases at J, with 10 bases in the middle. This CDR3 spans 10 amino acids.

This clone was observed a handful of times. The rearrangement joins TRBV5-1 to TRBJ1-6; perhaps TRBD1 as D (5 bases). The V end lost 4 bases, the J end lost 5 bases, and 16 bases lay between the germline ends. The length of the CDR3 is 16 residues. Germline V CDR1 and CDR2: SGHRS, YFSETQ. CDR3 nucleotides: TGCGCCAGCAGCCTCAGGGCGAATAGGGATAATTCACCCCTCCACTTT. Amino acid sequence: CASSLRANRDNSPLHF.

This clone was seen a single time. The chain links TRBV6-1 to TRBJ2-6; D possibly corresponds to TRBD2 (5 bases). Per the germline V gene, CDR1 is MNHNS and CDR2 is SASEGT. Between the trimmed V and J ends, which lost 5 bases and 1 base, there was a span of 9 bases. The CDR3 extends over 15 amino acids. CDR3 coding DNA: TGTGCCAGCAGTAAACGGGGTTCTGGGGCCAACGTCCTGACTTTC. Residues: CASSKRGSGANVLTF.

CDR3 amino acids: CASSPRGNSDLTDTQYF. For the CDR3, the DNA is TGTGCCAGCTCACCTAGGGGTAACTCCGACCTCACAGATACGCAGTATTTT. This sequence joins TRBV18 and TRBJ2-3; TRBD1 is a possible D gene (5 bases). The CDR3 has 17 amino acids. Germline lookup yields CDR1 KGHSH and CDR2 LQKENI. Trimming removed 3 bases at V and 2 bases at J, with 18 bases between.

The chain employs TRBV6-6 and TRBJ1-1, with 7 bases fitting TRBD1. From germline, CDR1 is MNHNY and CDR2 SVGAGI (reference sequence). Trimming cost V 0 bases and J 1 base; bases outside gene matches: 2. The CDR3 has 15 amino acids. As DNA, the CDR3 is TGTGCCAGCAGTTACTCAGGGGGCGCGAACACTGAAGCTTTCTTT. Translated, it gives CASSYSGGANTEAFF.

The count of this clone is one. The chain recombines TRBV29-1 with TRBJ1-2, with D possibly matching TRBD1 (5 bases). This CDR3 has 13 amino acids. Trimming stripped 7 bases from V and 0 bases from J, with 12 bases between. From germline, CDR1 is SQVTM and CDR2 ANQGSEA. The CDR3 sequence is CSETGLTNYGYTF. The CDR3, as DNA: TGCAGCGAAACAGGCCTCACTAACTATGGCTACACCTTC. Filled out from reference TRBV29-1 and TRBJ1-2, the complete variable domain reads SAVISQKPSRDICQRGTSLTIQCQVDSQVTMMFWYRQQPGQSLTLIATANQGSEATYESGFVIDKFPISRPNLTFSTLTVSNMSPEDSSIYLCSETGLTNYGYTFGSGTRLTVV.

The rearrangement joins TRBV19 to TRBJ1-2; tentatively, D is TRBD1 (5 bases). V lost 10 bases and J lost 0, with 18 bases in between. This CDR3 contains 15 residues. Looked up from germline, CDR1 is LNHDA and CDR2 is SQIVND (reference sequence). The CDR3 DNA is TGTGCCACTCAAACCCAGGGAAATACTAACTATGGCTACACCTTC. It translates to CATQTQGNTNYGYTF.

V gene TRBV15 combines with J gene TRBJ2-5, with 9 nucleotides matching TRBD1. V lost 2 bases, J lost 5 bases, and 9 bases stayed unmatched. Per germline, CDR1 LNHNV and CDR2 YYDKDF (reference sequence). This CDR3 region has 16 residues. For the CDR3, the DNA is TGTGCCACCAGCAGACACTCACAGGGGGCCGGGGAGACCCAGTACTTC. Translating it yields CATSRHSQGAGETQYF.